This T cell receptor beta chain was captured by sequencing in a study of control samples from healthy donors and cancer patients. Sequencing used immunoSEQ multiplex PCR; TCRdb keeps in-frame clones, though not all of them. The sample holds 80,000 to 85,000 clones; over 75% are singletons and the top ten take more than 5.5%. This clonotype originated in a woman aged 45 to 65 in good health. Material: blood.

CDR3 sequence reads: CASRPGIDTEAFF. The CDR3 DNA reads as TGTGCCAGCAGGCCGGGGATCGACACTGAAGCTTTCTTT. This chain connects TRBV6-5 to TRBJ1-1, with no clear D. With 6 bases removed from V and 3 bases from J, the gap between germline ends came to 11 bases. Per germline, CDR1 MNHEY and CDR2 SVGAGI. This CDR3 comprises 13 residues.